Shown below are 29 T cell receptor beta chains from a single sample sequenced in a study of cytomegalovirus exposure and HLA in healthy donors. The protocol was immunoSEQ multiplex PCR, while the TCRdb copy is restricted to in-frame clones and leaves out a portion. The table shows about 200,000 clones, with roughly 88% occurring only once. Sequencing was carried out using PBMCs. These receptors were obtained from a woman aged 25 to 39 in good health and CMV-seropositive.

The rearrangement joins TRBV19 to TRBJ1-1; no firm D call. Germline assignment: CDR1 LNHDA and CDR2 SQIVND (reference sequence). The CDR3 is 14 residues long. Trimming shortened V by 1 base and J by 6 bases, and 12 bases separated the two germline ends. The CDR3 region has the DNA TGTGCCAGTAGTATAGCTCCGGGGAGCCCTGAAGCTTTCTTT. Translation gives CASSIAPGSPEAFF.

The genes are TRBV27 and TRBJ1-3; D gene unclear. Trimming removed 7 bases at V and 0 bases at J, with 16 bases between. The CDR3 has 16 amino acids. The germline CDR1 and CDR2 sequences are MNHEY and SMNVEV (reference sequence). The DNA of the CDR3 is TGTGCCAGCACTCCATACACACTAAGCTCTGGAAACACCATATATTTT. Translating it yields CASTPYTLSSGNTIYF.

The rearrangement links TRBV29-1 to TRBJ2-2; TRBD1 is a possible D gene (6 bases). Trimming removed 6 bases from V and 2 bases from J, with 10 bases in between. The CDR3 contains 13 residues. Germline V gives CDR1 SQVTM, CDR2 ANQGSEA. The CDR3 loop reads CSVLDSNTGELFF. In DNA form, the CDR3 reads TGCAGCGTGCTGGACAGTAACACCGGGGAGCTGTTTTTT.

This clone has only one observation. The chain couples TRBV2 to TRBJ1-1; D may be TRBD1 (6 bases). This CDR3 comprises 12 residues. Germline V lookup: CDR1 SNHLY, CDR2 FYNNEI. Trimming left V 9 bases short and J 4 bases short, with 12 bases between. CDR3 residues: CASLRGFTEAFF. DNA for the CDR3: TGTGCCAGTCTCAGGGGATTCACTGAAGCTTTCTTT.

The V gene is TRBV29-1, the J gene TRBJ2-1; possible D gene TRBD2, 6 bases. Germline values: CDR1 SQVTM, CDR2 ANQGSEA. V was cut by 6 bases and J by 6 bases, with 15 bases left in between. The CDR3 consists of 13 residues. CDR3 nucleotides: TGCAGCGTCCGGCGGGGCGGGCGCAATGAGCAGTTCTTC. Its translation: CSVRRGGRNEQFF.

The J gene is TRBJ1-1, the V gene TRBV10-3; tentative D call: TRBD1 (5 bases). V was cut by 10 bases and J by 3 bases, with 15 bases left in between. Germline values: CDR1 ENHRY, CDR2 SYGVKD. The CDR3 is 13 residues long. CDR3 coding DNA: TGTGCCACCCAACGACAGAGAGACACTGAAGCTTTCTTT. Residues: CATQRQRDTEAFF.

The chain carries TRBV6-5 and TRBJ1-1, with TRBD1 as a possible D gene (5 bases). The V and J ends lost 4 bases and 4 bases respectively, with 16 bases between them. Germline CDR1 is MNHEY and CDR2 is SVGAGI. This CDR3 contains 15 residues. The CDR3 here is CASSSFIQGGTEAFF. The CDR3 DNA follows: TGTGCCAGCAGTTCCTTCATCCAGGGAGGCACTGAAGCTTTCTTT.

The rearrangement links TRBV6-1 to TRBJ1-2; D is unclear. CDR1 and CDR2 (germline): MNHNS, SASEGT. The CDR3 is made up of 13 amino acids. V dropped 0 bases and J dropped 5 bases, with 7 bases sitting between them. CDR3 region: CASSEAWEYGYTF. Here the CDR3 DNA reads TGTGCCAGCAGTGAAGCATGGGAGTATGGCTACACCTTC.

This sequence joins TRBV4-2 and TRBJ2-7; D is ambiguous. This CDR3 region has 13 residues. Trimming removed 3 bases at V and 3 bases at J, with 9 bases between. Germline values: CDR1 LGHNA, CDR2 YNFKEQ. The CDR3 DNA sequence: TGTGCCAGCAGCCATGAGATAAACTACGAGCAGTACTTC. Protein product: CASSHEINYEQYF.

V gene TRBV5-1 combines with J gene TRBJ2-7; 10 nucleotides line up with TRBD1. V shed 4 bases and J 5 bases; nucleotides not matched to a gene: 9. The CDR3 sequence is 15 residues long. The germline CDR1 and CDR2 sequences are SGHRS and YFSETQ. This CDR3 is CASSHDRGLLDEQYF. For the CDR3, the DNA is TGCGCCAGCAGCCATGACAGGGGGCTTTTAGACGAGCAGTACTTC.

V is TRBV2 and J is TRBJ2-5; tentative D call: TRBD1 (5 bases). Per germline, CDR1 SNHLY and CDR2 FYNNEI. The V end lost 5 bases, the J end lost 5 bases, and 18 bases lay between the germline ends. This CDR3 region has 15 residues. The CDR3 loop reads CASSRTRVSGETQYF. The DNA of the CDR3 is TGTGCCAGCAGTCGCACCAGGGTATCAGGGGAGACCCAGTACTTC.

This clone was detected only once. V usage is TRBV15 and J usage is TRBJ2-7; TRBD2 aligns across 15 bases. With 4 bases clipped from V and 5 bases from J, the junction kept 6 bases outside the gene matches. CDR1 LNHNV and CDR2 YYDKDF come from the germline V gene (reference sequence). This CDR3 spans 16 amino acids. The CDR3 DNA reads TGTGCCACCAGCACTGGACTAGCGGGAGGGCGGGACGAGCAGTACTTC. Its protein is CATSTGLAGGRDEQYF.

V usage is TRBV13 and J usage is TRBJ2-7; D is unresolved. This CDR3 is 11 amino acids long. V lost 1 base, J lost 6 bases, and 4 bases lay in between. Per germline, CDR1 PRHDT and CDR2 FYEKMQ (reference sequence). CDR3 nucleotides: TGTGCCAGCAGCTTAGCGGGCGAGCAGTACTTC. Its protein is CASSLAGEQYF.

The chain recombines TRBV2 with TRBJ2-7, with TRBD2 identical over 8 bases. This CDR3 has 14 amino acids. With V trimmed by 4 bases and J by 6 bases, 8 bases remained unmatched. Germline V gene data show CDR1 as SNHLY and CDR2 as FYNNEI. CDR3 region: CASSVRREAPEQYF. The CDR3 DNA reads TGTGCCAGCAGTGTCCGGCGGGAGGCCCCCGAGCAGTACTTC.

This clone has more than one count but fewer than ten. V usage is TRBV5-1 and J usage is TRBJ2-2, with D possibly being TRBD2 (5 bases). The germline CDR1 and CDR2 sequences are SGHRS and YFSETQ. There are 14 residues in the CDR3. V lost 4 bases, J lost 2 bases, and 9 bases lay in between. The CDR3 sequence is CASSRGSNTGELFF. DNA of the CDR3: TGCGCCAGCAGCCGGGGATCCAACACCGGGGAGCTGTTTTTT.

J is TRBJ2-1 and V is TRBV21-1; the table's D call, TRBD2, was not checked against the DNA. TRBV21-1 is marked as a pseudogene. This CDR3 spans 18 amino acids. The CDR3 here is CASSKITPPSGSCNEQFF. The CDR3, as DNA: TGTGCCAGCAGCAAAATAACCCCCCCTAGCGGGAGTTGCAATGAGCAGTTCTTC.

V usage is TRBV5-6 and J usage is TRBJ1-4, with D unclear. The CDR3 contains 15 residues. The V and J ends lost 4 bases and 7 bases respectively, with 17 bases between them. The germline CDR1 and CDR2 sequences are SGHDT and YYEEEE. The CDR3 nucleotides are TGTGCCAGCAGCACCTACGATCGGCGGGTTGAAAAACTGTTTTTT. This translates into CASSTYDRRVEKLFF.

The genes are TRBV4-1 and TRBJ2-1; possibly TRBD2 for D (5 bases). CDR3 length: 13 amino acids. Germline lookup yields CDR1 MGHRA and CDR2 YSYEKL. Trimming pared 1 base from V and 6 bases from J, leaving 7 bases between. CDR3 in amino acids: CASSQVGLNEQFF. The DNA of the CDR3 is TGCGCCAGCAGCCAAGTAGGACTCAATGAGCAGTTCTTC.

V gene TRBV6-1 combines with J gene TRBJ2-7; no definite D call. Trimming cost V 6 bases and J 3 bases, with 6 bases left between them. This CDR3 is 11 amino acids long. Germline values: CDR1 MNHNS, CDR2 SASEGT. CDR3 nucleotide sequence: TGTGCCAGCAGAATAAACTACGAGCAGTACTTC. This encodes CASRINYEQYF.

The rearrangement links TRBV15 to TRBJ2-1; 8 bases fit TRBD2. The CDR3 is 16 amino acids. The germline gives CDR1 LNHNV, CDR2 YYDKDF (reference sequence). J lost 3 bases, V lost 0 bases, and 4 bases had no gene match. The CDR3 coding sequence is TGTGCCACCAGCAGAGACGGGAGGGCCGGCTACAATGAGCAGTTCTTC. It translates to CATSRDGRAGYNEQFF.

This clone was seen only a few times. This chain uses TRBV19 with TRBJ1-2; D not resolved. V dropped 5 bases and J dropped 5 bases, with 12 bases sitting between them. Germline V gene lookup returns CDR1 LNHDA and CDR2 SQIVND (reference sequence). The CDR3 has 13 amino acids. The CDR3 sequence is CASSQGLDYGYTF. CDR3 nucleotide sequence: TGTGCCAGTAGTCAAGGACTGGATTATGGCTACACCTTC.

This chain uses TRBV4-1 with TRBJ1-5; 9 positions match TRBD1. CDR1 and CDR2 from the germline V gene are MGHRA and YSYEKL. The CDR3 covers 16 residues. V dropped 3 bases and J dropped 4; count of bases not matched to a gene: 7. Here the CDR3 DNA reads TGCGCCAGCAGCCAGGACGGGACAGGGTGGAATCAGCCCCAGCATTTT. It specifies CASSQDGTGWNQPQHF.

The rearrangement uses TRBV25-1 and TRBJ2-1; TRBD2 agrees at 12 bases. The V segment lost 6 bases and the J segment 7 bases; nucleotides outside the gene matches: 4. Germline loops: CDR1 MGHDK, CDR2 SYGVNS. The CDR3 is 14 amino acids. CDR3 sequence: CASSGLAGRNEQFF. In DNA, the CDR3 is TGTGCCAGCAGCGGACTAGCGGGACGGAATGAGCAGTTCTTC.

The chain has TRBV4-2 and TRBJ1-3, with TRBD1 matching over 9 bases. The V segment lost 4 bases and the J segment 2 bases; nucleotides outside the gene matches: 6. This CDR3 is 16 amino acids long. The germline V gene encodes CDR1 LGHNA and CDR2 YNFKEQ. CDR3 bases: TGTGCCAGCAGCCGCGGAGGGACAGGGACTGGAAACACCATATATTTT. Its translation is CASSRGGTGTGNTIYF.

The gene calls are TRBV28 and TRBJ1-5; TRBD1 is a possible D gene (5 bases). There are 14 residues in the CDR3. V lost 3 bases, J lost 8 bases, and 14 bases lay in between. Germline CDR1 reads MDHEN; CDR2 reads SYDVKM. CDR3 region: CASSFGPGFEPQHF. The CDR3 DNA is TGTGCCAGCAGTTTCGGTCCAGGGTTCGAGCCCCAGCATTTT.

The CDR3 reads CASSPHFTGELFF. In DNA, the CDR3 is TGTGCCAGCAGTCCCCATTTCACCGGGGAGCTGTTTTTT. The chain combines TRBV28 with TRBJ2-2; D is unclear. This CDR3 is built from 13 residues. Germline lookup yields CDR1 MDHEN and CDR2 SYDVKM. The V gene lost 5 bases and the J gene lost 4 bases, with 8 bases spanning the gap.

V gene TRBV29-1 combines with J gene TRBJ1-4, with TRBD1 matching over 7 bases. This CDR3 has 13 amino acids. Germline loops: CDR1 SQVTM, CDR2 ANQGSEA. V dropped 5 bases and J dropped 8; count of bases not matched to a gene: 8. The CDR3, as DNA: TGCAGCGTTCAAGGGGGCGGTTGGGAAAAACTGTTTTTT. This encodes CSVQGGGWEKLFF.

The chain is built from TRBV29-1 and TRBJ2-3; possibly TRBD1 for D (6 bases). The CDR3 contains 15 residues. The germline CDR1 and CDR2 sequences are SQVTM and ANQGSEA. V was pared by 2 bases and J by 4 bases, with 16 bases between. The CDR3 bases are TGCAGCGTTGAATCGGGCAGGGACAATCCAGATACGCAGTATTTT. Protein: CSVESGRDNPDTQYF.

CDR3 DNA: TGTGCCAGCAGCGGATCGGGTACTCGACAGACCGGGGGGCAGTATTTT. This gives the protein CASSGSGTRQTGGQYF. This sequence joins TRBV11-2 and TRBJ2-3; perhaps TRBD2 as D (6 bases). The V gene's germline CDR1 is SGHAT and CDR2 FQNNGV. V was clipped by 5 bases and J by 11 bases, with 26 bases between them. The CDR3 consists of 16 residues.